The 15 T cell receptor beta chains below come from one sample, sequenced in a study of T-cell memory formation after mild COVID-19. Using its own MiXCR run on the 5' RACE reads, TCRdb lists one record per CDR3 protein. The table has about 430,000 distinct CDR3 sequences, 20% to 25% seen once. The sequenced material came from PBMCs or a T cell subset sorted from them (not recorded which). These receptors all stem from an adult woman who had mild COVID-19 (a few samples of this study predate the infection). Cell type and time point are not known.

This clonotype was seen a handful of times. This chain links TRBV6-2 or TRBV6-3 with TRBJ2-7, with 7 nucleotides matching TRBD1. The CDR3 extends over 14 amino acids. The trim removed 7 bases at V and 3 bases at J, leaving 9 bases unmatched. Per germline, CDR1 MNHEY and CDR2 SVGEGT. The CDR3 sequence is CASTSQGSLYEQYF. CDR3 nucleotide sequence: TGTGCCAGCACCTCACAGGGGTCCCTCTACGAGCAGTACTTC.

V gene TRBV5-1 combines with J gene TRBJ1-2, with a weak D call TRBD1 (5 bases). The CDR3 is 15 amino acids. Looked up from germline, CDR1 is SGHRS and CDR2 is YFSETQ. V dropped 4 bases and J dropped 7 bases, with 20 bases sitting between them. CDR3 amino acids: CASSPKDTITLGYTF. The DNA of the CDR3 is TGCGCCAGCAGCCCTAAGGACACTATCACCCTTGGCTACACCTTC.

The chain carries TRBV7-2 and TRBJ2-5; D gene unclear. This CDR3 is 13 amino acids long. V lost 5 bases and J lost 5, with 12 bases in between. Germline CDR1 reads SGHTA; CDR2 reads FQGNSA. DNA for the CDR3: TGTGCCAGCAGCCCCAACCCCCGGGAGACCCAGTACTTC. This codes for CASSPNPRETQYF.

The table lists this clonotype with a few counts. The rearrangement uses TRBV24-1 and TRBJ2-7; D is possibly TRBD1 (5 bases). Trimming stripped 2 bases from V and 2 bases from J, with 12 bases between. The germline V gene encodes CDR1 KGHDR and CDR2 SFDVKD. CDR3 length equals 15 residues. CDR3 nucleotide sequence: TGTGCCACCAGTGATTCTGGGCAGGGCACCTACGAGCAGTACTTC. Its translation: CATSDSGQGTYEQYF.

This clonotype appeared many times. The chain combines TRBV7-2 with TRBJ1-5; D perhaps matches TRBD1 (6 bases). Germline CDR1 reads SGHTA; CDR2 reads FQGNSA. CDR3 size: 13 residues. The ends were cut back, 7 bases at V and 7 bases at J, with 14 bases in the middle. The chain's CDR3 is CASTEGGTQPQHF. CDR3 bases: TGTGCCAGCACGGAGGGGGGGACACAGCCCCAGCATTTT.

CDR3 DNA: TGTGCCAGCAGCTGGTACCGGACTAGCGGGGCCTACAATGAGCAGTTCTTC. This translates into CASSWYRTSGAYNEQFF. This chain links TRBV7-9 with TRBJ2-1; TRBD2 matches 12 bases. The CDR3 extends over 17 amino acids. Germline-derived CDR1 and CDR2 are SEHNR and FQNEAQ (reference sequence). V lost 4 bases and J lost 2; bases outside the gene matches: 6.

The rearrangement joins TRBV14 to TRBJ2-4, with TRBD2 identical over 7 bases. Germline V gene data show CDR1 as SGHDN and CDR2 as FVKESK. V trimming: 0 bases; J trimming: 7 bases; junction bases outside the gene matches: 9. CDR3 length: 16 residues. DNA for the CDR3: TGTGCCAGCAGCCAAGAAACAGCGGGATTTTGGAACATTCAGTACTTC. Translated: CASSQETAGFWNIQYF.

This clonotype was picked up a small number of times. The chain's CDR3 is CAWTEDRGRGYTF. The DNA for the CDR3 is TGTGCCTGGACCGAGGACAGGGGGCGCGGCTACACCTTC. The chain combines TRBV30 with TRBJ1-2, with 11 bases matching TRBD1. Germline assignment: CDR1 GTSNPN and CDR2 SVGIG (reference sequence). The CDR3 spans 13 residues. V lost 4 bases, J lost 8 bases, and 6 bases stayed unmatched.

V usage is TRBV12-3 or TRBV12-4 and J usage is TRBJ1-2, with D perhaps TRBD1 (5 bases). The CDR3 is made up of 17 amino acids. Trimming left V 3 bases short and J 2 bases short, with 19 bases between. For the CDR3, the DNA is TGTGCCAGCAGTTTCGGGGCAAGGGCGACAAGCAACTATGGCTACACCTTC. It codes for CASSFGARATSNYGYTF.

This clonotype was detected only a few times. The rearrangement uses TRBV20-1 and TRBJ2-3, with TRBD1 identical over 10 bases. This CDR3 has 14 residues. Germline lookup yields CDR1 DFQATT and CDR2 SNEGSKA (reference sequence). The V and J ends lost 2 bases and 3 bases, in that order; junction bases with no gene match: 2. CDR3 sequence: CSARRGQGTDTQYF. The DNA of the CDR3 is TGCAGTGCTAGAAGGGGACAGGGGACAGATACGCAGTATTTT.

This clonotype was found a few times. The CDR3 sequence is CATSSAVVARETQYF. In nucleotides, the CDR3 is TGTGCCACCAGCAGCGCGGTGGTGGCCCGGGAGACCCAGTACTTC. This chain joins TRBV15 and TRBJ2-5, with D unresolved. The CDR3 loop spans 15 amino acids. Between the trimmed V and J ends, which lost 3 bases and 5 bases, there was a span of 16 bases. Looked up from germline, CDR1 is LNHNV and CDR2 is YYDKDF (reference sequence).

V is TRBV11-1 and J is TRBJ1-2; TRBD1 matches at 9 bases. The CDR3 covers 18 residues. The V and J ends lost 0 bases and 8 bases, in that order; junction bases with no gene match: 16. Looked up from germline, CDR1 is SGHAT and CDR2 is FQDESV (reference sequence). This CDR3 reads CASSLAGDTGGAGHGYTF. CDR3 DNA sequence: TGTGCCAGCAGCTTAGCCGGAGATACAGGGGGCGCCGGGCACGGCTACACCTTC.

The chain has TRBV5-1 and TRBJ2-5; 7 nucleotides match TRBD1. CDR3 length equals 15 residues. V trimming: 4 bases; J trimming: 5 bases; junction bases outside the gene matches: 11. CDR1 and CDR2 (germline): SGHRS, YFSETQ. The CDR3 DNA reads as TGCGCCAGCAGCGTAGAACAGGGGCCGGGCGAGACCCAGTACTTC. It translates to CASSVEQGPGETQYF.

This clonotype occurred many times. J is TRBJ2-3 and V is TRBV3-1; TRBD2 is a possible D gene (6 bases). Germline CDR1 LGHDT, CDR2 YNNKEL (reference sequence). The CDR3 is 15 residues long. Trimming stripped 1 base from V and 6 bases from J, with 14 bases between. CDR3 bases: TGTGCCAGCAGCCAAGCGGCTCTTGGGAGGGATACGCAGTATTTT. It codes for CASSQAALGRDTQYF.

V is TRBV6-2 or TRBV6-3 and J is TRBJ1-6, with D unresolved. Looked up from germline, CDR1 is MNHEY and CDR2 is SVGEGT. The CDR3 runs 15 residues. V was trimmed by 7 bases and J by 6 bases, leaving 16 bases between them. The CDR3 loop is CASTSTDRSNSPLHF. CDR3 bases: TGTGCCAGCACGTCTACGGACCGAAGTAATTCACCCCTCCACTTT.